Sequencing of this T cell receptor beta chain was carried out in a study of blood T cell repertoires in COVID-19. Study-wide background: Sites in the United States, Italy and Spain provided acute and convalescent COVID-19 samples. PBMCs, B-cell-depleted T cells, or T cells were the source of the cDNA or gDNA that made up the material.

The repertoire was sequenced with immunoSEQ multiplex PCR; TCRdb's copy has only in-frame clones and lacks some. The data contain about 140,000 clones, around 86% of them singletons. V was clipped by 3 bases and J by 2 bases, with 7 bases between them. Germline CDR1 SGHRS, CDR2 YFSETQ. The CDR3 extends over 13 amino acids. The chain combines TRBV5-1 with TRBJ2-3; D is unresolved. The material sequenced was peripheral blood. The receptor was isolated from a human donor in a cohort sampled during active COVID-19. CDR3: CASSSEPTDTQYF. CDR3 sequence (DNA): TGCGCCAGCAGCTCCGAGCCCACAGATACGCAGTATTTT.